This T cell receptor (beta chain) is drawn from a study of T cells in Graves' hyperthyroidism and ophthalmopathy (dated by TCRdb to between 2017 and 2020). With regard to the full study: Peripheral blood was sampled at the time of initial diagnosis, prior to any treatment. An independent validation cohort of under 20 hyperthyroidism patients and 17 patients who later progressed to ophthalmopathy tested prospective prediction of ophthalmopathy. TCR Vbeta CDR3 sequencing of 120 to 150 peripheral blood samples (approximately 44 ophthalmopathy, 70 to 85 hyperthyroidism and some 17 progressor patients) is reported in the paper. The 95 to 100 discovery patients were randomly divided into training and test sets at a 7:3 ratio. A discovery cohort of approximately 100 patients, roughly 45 with Graves' ophthalmopathy and more than 55 with stable Graves' hyperthyroidism, was used to find distinguishing TCR V-J signatures. Thyroid tissue and blood T-cell repertoires from six Graves' hyperthyroidism patients were also compared in the study. Once sampling was done, hyperthyroidism patients were given methimazole at a starting dose of 30 mg daily, whereas ophthalmopathy patients were given high-dose intravenous methylprednisolone. Paper-wide results and their limitations: During validation, the model predicted progression to ophthalmopathy a median of approximately 6.5 months ahead of onset, with around 65% sensitivity and 72% to 80% specificity. Most expanded thyroid clonotypes (frequency above 0.001) were also found in blood, which suggests that blood repertoires may mirror thyroid immune responses. No statistical method was used to fix the sample size in advance, and group allocation was not hidden from the investigators. A 13 V-J signature model separated ophthalmopathy from stable hyperthyroidism, with approximately 87% sensitivity and just under 84% specificity in cross-validation and 80%/75% in testing.

Hyperthyroidism patients were newly diagnosed, had a disease duration of under 2 months, and were aged 18 to 65 years. Any patient with an uncontrolled infection, another autoimmune disease, pregnancy or lactation was excluded. Diagnoses were established on the basis of clinical symptoms, serum thyroxine and TRAb, thyroid ultrasound, and orbital computed tomography. Blood from progressor patients was drawn when they were first diagnosed with hyperthyroidism, before any ophthalmopathy symptoms appeared. PBMCs were isolated from about 9 ml of fresh peripheral blood by Ficoll-Paque density gradient centrifugation. Progressor patients were initially diagnosed with Graves' hyperthyroidism and developed ophthalmopathy during follow-up. Total RNA was extracted using Trizol reagent, and RNA quality was assessed on an Agilent 2100 Bioanalyzer. On this clonotype itself: Its antigen target is currently unknown. The record has no base qualities; no much larger clone is one base away.

Amplification of TCR beta CDR3 regions was carried out from RNA transcripts. A first-round RT-PCR of the TCR CDR3 used the HTBI primer set with the Qiagen OneStep RT-PCR kit. Libraries were constructed in a second round of multiplex PCR, after which size selection and purification were performed. Libraries were sequenced paired-end with 100 bp reads on an Illumina HiSeq2000. The authors processed their data as follows. SOAPnuke was used to process the raw data, removing reads that contained adapters or uncalled bases, had a mean Phred below 15, or lacked an exact match to the constant primer or identifier. High-quality paired reads were merged using COPE v1.2.5, and each unique nucleotide sequence was defined as a clonotype. MiTCR v1.1 was used to align the clonotypes against IMGT TRBV, TRBD and TRBJ reference segments. The analysis included only V-J combinations with a frequency above 0.0001, which together covered 99% to 99.2% of the repertoires. The TCS score was defined as F50 (clonal expansion) divided by E x V (chaos), with BLOSUM62-based TCRdist calculated between CDR3 peptides within each V-J. Welch's t-statistics and random forest reduced some 510 V-J features to 13, which were used in a naive Bayes classifier (R e1071). TCRdb reran the public reads through fastp at Q25 and MiXCR, keeping productive beta chains. Duplicate CDR3 protein sequences are folded into a single record with the most common DNA and genes. The V and J calls here are based on TCRdb, not the publication. This sample lists 250,000 to 300,000 distinct CDR3 sequences; roughly 15% were detected once. In total, the top ten clones hold 10% to 15% of the sample.

Measured from the cysteine to the phenylalanine, the CDR3 is 15 residues long. Solely the CDR3 DNA is kept, with 45 bases framed from the first base. CDR1 DFQATT and CDR2 SNEGSKA are derived from the germline V gene (reference sequence). The junction carries 12 bases between V and J, which are trimmed by 1 base and 0 bases respectively. This sequence uses TRBV20-1 and TRBJ1-1; a confident D gene designation cannot be given. Sequencing was done on a sample of blood. The TCR sequence derives from a woman in her thirties or forties with Graves' hyperthyroidism that later progressed to Graves' ophthalmopathy. The CDR3 reads CSARVPGDMNTEAFF. The bases are TGCAGTGCTAGAGTCCCCGGAGATATGAACACTGAAGCTTTCTTT.